The source of this T cell receptor beta chain is a study of Graves' ophthalmopathy and Graves' hyperthyroidism. Study background: Ahead of any treatment, peripheral blood was obtained at the initial diagnosis.

In germline, CDR1 is SGHRS, CDR2 YFSETQ. This CDR3 contains 14 residues. V shed 5 bases and J shed 3 bases, with 9 bases lying between them. This clonotype has a count of ten or more. Stable hyperthyroidism referred to disease that showed no ophthalmopathy within 18 months of follow-up. Diagnoses were established from clinical symptoms, serum thyroxine, TRAb, thyroid ultrasound and orbital computed tomography. The TCR beta CDR3 regions underwent amplification from RNA transcripts. Second-round multiplex PCR followed a first-round RT-PCR using HTBI primers. TCRdb used MiXCR to reprocess the multiplex PCR reads, holding one entry per CDR3 protein. Seen here are hundreds of thousands of distinct CDR3 sequences, roughly 20% observed once, and the top ten hold approximately 3.2%.

This TCR was recovered from a woman between 18 and 30 years old with stable Graves' hyperthyroidism. Sequences were obtained from peripheral blood. The chain has TRBV5-1 and TRBJ2-6; the D gene is possibly TRBD2 (5 bases). CDR3 region: CASRLSDGANVLTF. CDR3 nucleotides: TGCGCCAGCAGACTTAGCGATGGGGCCAACGTCCTGACTTTC.